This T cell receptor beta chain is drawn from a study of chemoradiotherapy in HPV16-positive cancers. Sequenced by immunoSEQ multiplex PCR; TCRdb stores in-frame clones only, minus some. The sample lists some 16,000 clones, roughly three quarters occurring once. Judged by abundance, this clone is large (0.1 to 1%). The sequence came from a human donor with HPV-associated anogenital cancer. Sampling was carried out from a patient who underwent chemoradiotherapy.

CDR3 amino acids: CASSLAGSLGEKLFF. The DNA of the CDR3 is TGCGCCAGCAGCTTGGCGGGCAGCCTTGGGGAAAAACTGTTTTTT. The chain links TRBV5-1 to TRBJ1-4; no clear D. The germline gives CDR1 SGHRS, CDR2 YFSETQ. V was pared by 0 bases and J by 8 bases, with 14 bases between. This CDR3 comprises 15 residues.